This is a list of T cell receptor beta chains from one sample in a study of shared clonotypes between healthy human individuals. The repertoire was sequenced with immunoSEQ multiplex PCR; TCRdb's copy has only in-frame clones and lacks some. This table holds roughly 500,000 clones, around 79% found once. Sequenced: PBMCs. The source is a woman in her thirties or forties in good health. Some clones in this sample may be carry-over from other donors' samples. Each CDR3 is given with its conserved first and last residue. D genes are given only for firm matches. A row's size may be missing; if present it is once, few, many or a size class.

>13|TRBV27|few|TRBJ2-7|.
CASSTPGGLEQYF
TGTGCCAGCAGTACCCCGGGCGGGCTCGAGCAGTACTTC
>16|TRBV6-6|.|TRBJ1-5|.
CASTQEGPRNNQPQHF
TGTGCCAGCACCCAAGAGGGACCTAGGAACAATCAGCCCCAGCATTTT
>15|TRBV18|.|TRBJ1-1|.
CASSEGVPLNTEAFF
TGTGCCAGCTCCGAGGGGGTGCCGTTGAACACTGAAGCTTTCTTT
>12|TRBV14|.|TRBJ1-1|.
CASSQVGAEAFF
TGTGCCAGCAGCCAAGTTGGGGCTGAAGCTTTCTTT
>19|TRBV10-2|.|TRBJ2-2|TRBD2
CASSEIGTSGRLNTGELFF
TGCGCCAGCAGTGAGATAGGAACTAGCGGGAGACTAAACACCGGGGAGCTGTTTTTT
>14|TRBV18|.|TRBJ2-7|TRBD2
CASSPMAGGPSLYF
TGTGCCAGCTCACCAATGGCGGGAGGGCCGTCTTTGTACTTC
>15|TRBV10-3|.|TRBJ1-2|TRBD1
CAIRDRVVTSYGYTF
TGTGCCATCAGGGACAGGGTTGTGACGAGCTATGGCTACACCTTC
>15|TRBV9|.|TRBJ2-3|TRBD2
CASSVEGGRGDTQYF
TGTGCCAGCAGCGTAGAGGGAGGGAGAGGGGATACGCAGTATTTT
>13|TRBV19|.|TRBJ1-4|.
CASSTNQNEKLFF
TGTGCCAGTAGTACCAACCAAAATGAAAAACTGTTTTTT
>13|TRBV28|.|TRBJ1-4|TRBD1
CAGYDRGNEKLFF
TGTGCCGGCTACGACAGGGGGAATGAAAAACTGTTTTTT
>15|TRBV30|.|TRBJ1-6|TRBD1
CAWTYLTGGGSPLHF
TGTGCCTGGACCTACCTGACAGGGGGCGGTTCACCCCTCCACTTT
>15|TRBV28|.|TRBJ1-2|TRBD1
CASSLRTGGGGGYTF
TGTGCCAGCAGTCTCCGGACAGGGGGCGGCGGGGGCTACACCTTC
>13|TRBV7-7|once|TRBJ2-3|.
CASSFGSTDTQYF
TGTGCTAGCAGCTTCGGGTCCACAGATACGCAGTATTTT
>16|TRBV19|.|TRBJ2-6|.
CASTQGPSSGANVLTF
TGTGCCAGCACCCAGGGTCCGAGCTCTGGGGCCAACGTCCTGACTTTC
>14|TRBV6-5|.|TRBJ1-4|TRBD1
CASRSRGLNEKLFF
TGTGCCAGCAGGAGCAGGGGGCTTAATGAAAAACTGTTTTTT
>16|TRBV27|.|TRBJ2-1|.
CASRDLGGLSYNEQFF
TGTGCCAGCAGGGACCTAGGTGGTCTCTCCTACAATGAGCAGTTCTTC
>13|TRBV5-1|many|TRBJ1-1|.
CASSLRGGLEAFF
TGCGCCAGCAGCTTGCGTGGGGGCCTTGAAGCTTTCTTT
>15|TRBV7-2|.|TRBJ2-1|TRBD1
CASSPRQGNYNEQFF
TGTGCCAGCAGTCCCCGACAGGGGAACTACAATGAGCAGTTCTTC
>13|TRBV19|.|TRBJ2-5|.
CASKPQGWETQYF
TGTGCCAGTAAGCCACAGGGTTGGGAGACCCAGTACTTC
>15|TRBV4-2|.|TRBJ2-7|TRBD2
CASSPAGGTPYEQYF
TGTGCCAGCAGCCCGGCGGGAGGGACCCCCTACGAGCAGTACTTC
>15|TRBV19|.|TRBJ2-2|.
CASSLAPRNTGELFF
TGTGCCAGTAGCCTAGCTCCTCGGAACACCGGGGAGCTGTTTTTT
>14|TRBV9|.|TRBJ1-1|TRBD1
CASSFTGTVAEAFF
TGTGCCAGCAGCTTCACCGGGACAGTGGCTGAAGCTTTCTTT